The 26 T cell receptor beta chains listed next were all sequenced from one sample in a study of PD-1 blockade in classical Hodgkin lymphoma. After autologous stem cell transplantation all patients relapsed, and prior brentuximab vedotin exposure differed between cohorts. Produced via immunoSEQ multiplex PCR; TCRdb's table is partial and in-frame only. The sample has 10,000 to 15,000 clones; about 80% are singletons. The source material was peripheral blood mononuclear cells (PBMCs), sampled at baseline. The receptor source for this set is a human donor with classical Hodgkin lymphoma.

The chain joins TRBV2 to TRBJ1-5; TRBD1 aligns across 9 bases. There are 15 residues in the CDR3. After removal of 6 bases from V and 4 bases from J, the junction contained 7 bases not matched to a gene. Germline CDR1 SNHLY, CDR2 FYNNEI. CDR3 amino acids: CASRSQGARNQPQHF. DNA of the CDR3: TGTGCCAGCAGGTCACAGGGGGCGCGGAATCAGCCCCAGCATTTT.

The rearrangement uses TRBV19 and TRBJ1-6; a possible D gene is TRBD1 (6 bases). Trimming stripped 9 bases from V and 4 bases from J, with 16 bases between. Germline lookup yields CDR1 LNHDA and CDR2 SQIVND (reference sequence). The CDR3 loop spans 15 amino acids. For the CDR3, the DNA is TGTGCCAGCTCCGTAAGGGGACAATATAATTCACCCCTCCACTTT. Translation gives CASSVRGQYNSPLHF. The complete variable domain, with remaining parts taken from reference TRBV19 and TRBJ1-6, reads DGGITQSPKYLFRKEGQNVTLSCEQNLNHDAMYWYRQDPGQGLRLIYYSQIVNDFQKGDIAEGYSVSREKKESFPLTVTSAQKNPTAFYLCASSVRGQYNSPLHFGNGTRLTVT.

The V and J genes are TRBV6-5 and TRBJ2-2; D possibly corresponds to TRBD1 (6 bases). Germline values: CDR1 MNHEY, CDR2 SVGAGI. The CDR3 loop spans 11 amino acids. The V and J ends lost 10 bases and 4 bases respectively, with 7 bases between them. The DNA for the CDR3 is TGTGCCATCAGGGGCACCGGGGAGCTGTTTTTT. It encodes CAIRGTGELFF.

The sample holds one count of this clone. V and J are TRBV7-9 and TRBJ1-2; 9 nucleotides match TRBD1. Germline assignment: CDR1 SEHNR and CDR2 FQNEAQ (reference sequence). This CDR3 spans 16 amino acids. After removal of 4 bases from V and 4 bases from J, the junction contained 10 bases not matched to a gene. The CDR3 nucleotides are TGTGCCAGCAGCTCCACCCCGGGACAGGGTGGCTATGGCTACACCTTC. It is translated as CASSSTPGQGGYGYTF.

The rearrangement uses TRBV9 and TRBJ2-3, with a possible D match to TRBD2 (6 bases). This CDR3 is built from 17 residues. V lost 2 bases and J lost 4, with 20 bases in between. The V gene's germline CDR1 is SGDLS and CDR2 YYNGEE. CDR3 coding DNA: TGTGCCAGCAGCGTTCAACAGACTAGTGGAGCGGCAGATACGCAGTATTTT. Translating gives CASSVQQTSGAADTQYF.

This chain joins TRBV4-3 and TRBJ2-7; 10 bases match TRBD1. The V and J ends lost 4 bases and 0 bases, in that order; junction bases with no gene match: 9. CDR3 length: 17 amino acids. Germline values: CDR1 LGHNA, CDR2 YSLEER. The CDR3 reads CASSPMTGGLISYEQYF. The CDR3 nucleotides read TGCGCCAGCAGCCCAATGACAGGGGGCCTAATCTCCTACGAGCAGTACTTC.

V usage is TRBV6-1 and J usage is TRBJ1-1; 10 bases align to TRBD1. V gave up 4 bases and J gave up 0 bases; unmatched junction bases: 8. CDR3 length: 17 residues. Germline CDR1 MNHNS, CDR2 SASEGT. The CDR3 protein is CASSGRVGQGLNTEAFF. CDR3 nucleotides: TGTGCCAGCAGTGGCCGAGTGGGACAGGGGCTGAACACTGAAGCTTTCTTT.

The V and J genes are TRBV19 and TRBJ1-6, with TRBD1 matching 7 bases. V lost 1 base to trimming and J lost 10 bases; unmatched junction nucleotides: 4. CDR1 and CDR2 from the germline V gene are LNHDA and SQIVND (reference sequence). This CDR3 is built from 14 residues. The CDR3 region has the DNA TGTGCCAGTAGTATAGCCACAGGGGAGTCACCCCTCCACTTT. This sequence encodes CASSIATGESPLHF. The variable domain in full, completed from reference TRBV19 and TRBJ1-6, reads DGGITQSPKYLFRKEGQNVTLSCEQNLNHDAMYWYRQDPGQGLRLIYYSQIVNDFQKGDIAEGYSVSREKKESFPLTVTSAQKNPTAFYLCASSIATGESPLHFGNGTRLTVT.

J is TRBJ2-3 and V is TRBV7-2, with 9 bases identical to TRBD2. The CDR3 loop spans 17 amino acids. Per germline, CDR1 SGHTA and CDR2 FQGNSA. Trimming cost V 1 base and J 10 bases; bases outside gene matches: 15. CDR3 nucleotide sequence: TGTGCCAGCAGCTTAGTTGCCCTAGCGGGGTTCGGAGGGGCGCAGTATTTT. This codes for CASSLVALAGFGGAQYF.

This clone was observed a single time. The rearrangement links TRBV5-1 to TRBJ1-5; D gene uncertain. This CDR3 region has 14 residues. Trimming took off 0 bases at V and 3 bases at J, with 7 bases between the two ends. The V gene's germline CDR1 is SGHRS and CDR2 YFSETQ. CDR3 in DNA: TGCGCCAGCAGCTTGGGAGCCAACAATCAGCCCCAGCATTTT. This encodes CASSLGANNQPQHF. Together with reference TRBV5-1 and TRBJ1-5, the CDR3 gives the full variable domain: KAGVTQTPRYLIKTRGQQVTLSCSPISGHRSVSWYQQTPGQGLQFLFEYFSETQRNKGNFPGRFSGRQFSNSRSEMNVSTLELGDSALYLCASSLGANNQPQHFGDGTRLSIL.

The V and J genes are TRBV2 and TRBJ2-6; no definite D call. Looked up from germline, CDR1 is SNHLY and CDR2 is FYNNEI. Trimming pared 3 bases from V and 2 bases from J, leaving 11 bases between. This CDR3 spans 16 amino acids. CDR3 in amino acids: CASSETQTPGANVLTF. The DNA of the CDR3 is TGTGCCAGCAGTGAGACGCAAACCCCTGGGGCCAACGTCCTGACTTTC.

This clone was counted a few times. The rearrangement links TRBV4-2 to TRBJ1-6; D is possibly TRBD1 (5 bases). Trimming cost V 6 bases and J 9 bases, with 18 bases left between them. Germline V gives CDR1 LGHNA, CDR2 YNFKEQ. The CDR3 covers 15 residues. The CDR3 coding sequence is TGTGCCAGCAGTGGACAAGGGGATTCGTCTTCACCCCTCCACTTT. Its translation: CASSGQGDSSSPLHF.

This clone was seen more than once but under ten times. The V gene is TRBV7-2, the J gene TRBJ2-5; TRBD2 aligns across 13 bases. This CDR3 has 16 amino acids. Germline loops: CDR1 SGHTA, CDR2 FQGNSA. With 1 base clipped from V and 5 bases from J, the junction kept 4 bases outside the gene matches. CDR3 residues: CASSLGGLAGRETQYF. DNA for the CDR3: TGTGCCAGCAGCTTAGGGGGACTAGCGGGGAGGGAGACCCAGTACTTC.

The rearrangement links TRBV5-1 to TRBJ2-7, with TRBD1 as a possible D gene (6 bases). Germline V gene lookup returns CDR1 SGHRS and CDR2 YFSETQ. The V and J ends lost 4 bases and 0 bases respectively, with 14 bases between them. The CDR3 spans 15 residues. CDR3: CASSPLDSSSYEQYF. The CDR3, as DNA: TGCGCCAGCAGCCCATTGGACAGCAGCTCCTACGAGCAGTACTTC.

The J gene is TRBJ2-1, the V gene TRBV28; D perhaps matches TRBD1 (5 bases). The CDR3 covers 15 residues. Looked up from germline, CDR1 is MDHEN and CDR2 is SYDVKM. Trimming left V 7 bases short and J 2 bases short, with 15 bases between. CDR3 region: CASTLTQTAYNEQFF. In nucleotides, the CDR3 is TGTGCCAGCACACTTACTCAGACAGCCTACAATGAGCAGTTCTTC.

This chain's CDR3 is CASSLSGGLNIQYF. CDR3 coding DNA: TGTGCCAGCAGTTTATCGGGGGGACTGAACATTCAGTACTTC. The rearrangement uses TRBV28 and TRBJ2-4; TRBD2 agrees at 7 bases. The V and J ends lost 1 base and 7 bases, in that order; junction bases with no gene match: 4. The CDR3 length is 14 residues. The germline CDR1 and CDR2 sequences are MDHEN and SYDVKM.

The rearrangement links TRBV5-5 to TRBJ1-1; possibly TRBD1 for D (5 bases). This CDR3 comprises 15 residues. V lost 5 bases and J 1 base, leaving 15 bases between the germline ends. Germline-derived CDR1 and CDR2 are SGHKS and YYEKEE (reference sequence). The DNA for the CDR3 is TGTGCCAGCAGTCAAGATGGGGCGAAGAACACTGAAGCTTTCTTT. Protein product: CASSQDGAKNTEAFF.

The genes are TRBV2 and TRBJ1-1; no clear D. The germline V gene encodes CDR1 SNHLY and CDR2 FYNNEI. The CDR3 runs to 13 residues. V was cut by 4 bases and J by 0 bases, with 6 bases left in between. The CDR3 reads CASSGLMNTEAFF. The CDR3, as DNA: TGTGCCAGCAGTGGTCTCATGAACACTGAAGCTTTCTTT.

The chain recombines TRBV11-2 with TRBJ2-5, with TRBD1 as a possible D gene (6 bases). This CDR3 region has 15 residues. Germline CDR1 reads SGHAT; CDR2 reads FQNNGV. Trimming shortened V by 0 bases and J by 0 bases, and 8 bases separated the two germline ends. CDR3 amino acids: CASSLEDSYQETQYF. CDR3 nucleotide sequence: TGTGCCAGCAGCTTAGAGGACAGCTACCAAGAGACCCAGTACTTC.

V and J are TRBV18 and TRBJ1-2; D ambiguous. Germline CDR1 and CDR2: KGHSH and LQKENI. This CDR3 region has 13 residues. The V gene lost 4 bases and the J gene lost 7 bases, with 13 bases spanning the gap. The CDR3: CASSLGRATGYTF. The CDR3 coding sequence is TGTGCCAGCTCACTAGGAAGGGCGACTGGCTACACCTTC.

About this clone: One end of the junction varies from germline; a read error may be responsible. This chain connects TRBV7-3 to TRBJ2-7, with a tentative D call TRBD1 (6 bases). CDR1 and CDR2 (germline): SGHTA, FQGTGA. There are 12 residues in the CDR3. The CDR3, as DNA: TGTGCCAGCAGTTTTACGTGGGGGCGTGCGGACTTC. Its translation is CASSFTWGRADF.

This chain connects TRBV6-5 to TRBJ1-2, with D maybe TRBD1 (6 bases). Germline CDR1 and CDR2: MNHEY and SVGAGI. V gave up 2 bases and J gave up 0 bases, with 13 bases separating them. The CDR3 covers 16 residues. The CDR3: CASSYGTGITNYGYTF. The CDR3 DNA reads as TGTGCCAGCAGTTACGGAACAGGGATCACTAACTATGGCTACACCTTC.

This chain uses TRBV9 with TRBJ2-2; D remains ambiguous. The germline V gene has CDR1 SGDLS and CDR2 YYNGEE. With 4 bases removed from V and 3 bases from J, the gap between germline ends came to 13 bases. This CDR3 contains 15 residues. The CDR3 DNA reads as TGTGCCAGCAGCCTTGGGCCAGGAGACACCGGGGAGCTGTTTTTT. This gives the protein CASSLGPGDTGELFF.

This chain joins TRBV4-3 and TRBJ1-1; 8 positions agree with TRBD1. The CDR3 contains 19 residues. CDR1 LGHNA and CDR2 YSLEER come from the germline V gene. The ends lost 0 bases at V and 5 bases at J; junction bases unmatched: 17. The CDR3 coding sequence is TGCGCCAGCAGCCAAGATTTCGCTGCGACAGGGGTGGTCTTGACTGAAGCTTTCTTT. It codes for CASSQDFAATGVVLTEAFF.

This clone appeared a single time. This sequence joins TRBV5-8 and TRBJ2-6; the match to TRBD1 covers 8 bases. V gave up 5 bases and J gave up 4 bases; unmatched junction bases: 11. CDR1 and CDR2 from the germline V gene are SGHTS and YDEGEE. This CDR3 comprises 17 residues. The CDR3 DNA is TGTGCCAGCAGGTGGAGCAGGGGGCAAGCCGGGGCCAACGTCCTGACTTTC. It translates to CASRWSRGQAGANVLTF. Full variable domain (remainder filled in from reference TRBV5-8 and TRBJ2-6): EAGVTQSPTHLIKTRGQQATLRCSPISGHTSVYWYQQALGLGLQFLLWYDEGEERNRGNFPPRFSGRQFPNYSSELNVNALELEDSALYLCASRWSRGQAGANVLTFGAGSRLTVL.

The chain joins TRBV5-6 to TRBJ2-3, with 10 bases matching TRBD1. The germline V gene encodes CDR1 SGHDT and CDR2 YYEEEE. V lost 5 bases to trimming and J lost 2 bases; unmatched junction nucleotides: 5. The CDR3 runs to 15 residues. CDR3 sequence: CASRAGTGATDTQYF. In nucleotides, the CDR3 is TGTGCCAGCAGAGCCGGGACAGGGGCCACAGATACGCAGTATTTT.